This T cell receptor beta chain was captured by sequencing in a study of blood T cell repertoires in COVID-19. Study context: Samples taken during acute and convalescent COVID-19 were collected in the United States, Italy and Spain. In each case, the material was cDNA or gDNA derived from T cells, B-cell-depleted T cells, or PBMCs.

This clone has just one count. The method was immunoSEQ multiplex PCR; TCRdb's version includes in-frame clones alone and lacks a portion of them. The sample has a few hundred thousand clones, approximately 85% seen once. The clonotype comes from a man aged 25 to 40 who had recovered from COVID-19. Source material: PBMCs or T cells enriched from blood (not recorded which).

The DNA of the CDR3 is TGTGCCAGCAGCCGAGGACTAGCGGGGGGGTTTCCAGATACGCAGTATTTT. Translation: CASSRGLAGGFPDTQYF. The rearrangement links TRBV3-1 (or the pseudogene TRBV3-2) to TRBJ2-3, with 15 bases aligning to TRBD2. The CDR3 has 17 residues. Germline CDR1 reads LGHDT; CDR2 reads YNNKEL (reference sequence). The V and J ends lost 4 bases and 4 bases, in that order; junction bases with no gene match: 6.